This TCR beta chain originates from a study of blood T cell repertoires in COVID-19. Assay: immunoSEQ multiplex PCR; the TCRdb copy retains only in-frame clones and omits some. The sample holds 200,000 to 250,000 clones, less than 90% seen once. The CDR3 sequence is 14 residues long. Trimming removed 1 base from V and 4 bases from J, with 10 bases in between. The germline CDR1 and CDR2 sequences are SGHTA and FQGNSA. The rearrangement links TRBV7-2 to TRBJ1-2; D is perhaps TRBD1 (5 bases). The sequencing sample was made of peripheral blood. This receptor was identified in a man aged 25-40 years with active or convalescent COVID-19. CDR3 nucleotide sequence: TGTGCCAGCAGCTTAGAGAACGGGGGCTATGGCTACACCTTC. Its translation: CASSLENGGYGYTF.